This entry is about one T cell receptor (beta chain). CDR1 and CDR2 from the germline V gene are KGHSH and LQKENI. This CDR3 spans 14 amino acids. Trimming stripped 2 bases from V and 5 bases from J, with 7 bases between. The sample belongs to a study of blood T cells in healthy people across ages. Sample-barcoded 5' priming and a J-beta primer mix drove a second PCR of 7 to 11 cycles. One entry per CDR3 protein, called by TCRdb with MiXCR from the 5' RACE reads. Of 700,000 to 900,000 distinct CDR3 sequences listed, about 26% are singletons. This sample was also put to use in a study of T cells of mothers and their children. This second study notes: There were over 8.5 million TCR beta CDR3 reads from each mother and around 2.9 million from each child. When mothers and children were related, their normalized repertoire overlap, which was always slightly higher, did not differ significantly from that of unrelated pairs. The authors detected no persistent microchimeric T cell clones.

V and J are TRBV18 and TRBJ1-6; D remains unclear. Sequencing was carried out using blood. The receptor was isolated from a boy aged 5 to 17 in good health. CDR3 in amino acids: CASSPTRDNSPLHF. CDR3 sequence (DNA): TGTGCCAGCTCACCAACGCGGGATAATTCACCCCTCCACTTT.